These 25 T cell receptor beta chains were sequenced from one sample in a study of T cell changes during pregnancy in multiple sclerosis. The repertoire was sequenced with immunoSEQ multiplex PCR; TCRdb's copy has only in-frame clones and lacks some. The sample holds tens of thousands of clones, about nine tenths seen once. Sequenced material: CD8+ T cells from peripheral blood mononuclear cells, taken in the second trimester of pregnancy. These receptors all stem from a female donor with multiple sclerosis, enrolled in a pregnancy study.

The chain has TRBV5-8 and TRBJ2-7, with D possibly being TRBD1 (6 bases). CDR1 is SGHTS and CDR2 is YDEGEE in the germline V gene. The CDR3 extends over 14 amino acids. Trimming pared 5 bases from V and 1 base from J, leaving 13 bases between. The CDR3 reads CASRTGQLSYEQYF. In DNA, the CDR3 is TGTGCCAGCAGGACAGGACAGTTATCCTACGAGCAGTACTTC. Based on the CDR3 plus reference TRBV5-8 and TRBJ2-7, the full variable domain is EAGVTQSPTHLIKTRGQQATLRCSPISGHTSVYWYQQALGLGLQFLLWYDEGEERNRGNFPPRFSGRQFPNYSSELNVNALELEDSALYLCASRTGQLSYEQYFGPGTRLTVT.

The gene calls are TRBV4-2 and TRBJ1-3, with D unresolved. Looked up from germline, CDR1 is LGHNA and CDR2 is YNFKEQ. Deletions cut 3 bases from V and 4 bases from J, with 7 bases between. The CDR3 has 13 amino acids. CDR3 in DNA: TGTGCCAGCAGCCAGTACTCCGGAAACACCATATATTTT. Encoded protein: CASSQYSGNTIYF.

The chain uses TRBV28 and TRBJ2-7, with D tentatively TRBD1 (6 bases). This CDR3 has 15 residues. In germline, CDR1 is MDHEN, CDR2 SYDVKM. V was shortened by 5 bases and J by 4 bases, with 18 bases between the two germline ends. This chain's CDR3 is CASSRGSRGPYEQYF. For the CDR3, the DNA is TGTGCCAGCAGTCGAGGATCCAGGGGCCCTTACGAGCAGTACTTC.

The J gene is TRBJ2-5, the V gene TRBV6-1, with 11 bases aligning to TRBD1. Per germline, CDR1 MNHNS and CDR2 SASEGT. V was clipped by 3 bases and J by 5 bases; unmatched bases: 5. This CDR3 is 15 amino acids long. The CDR3 protein is CASSEGTGGFETQYF. DNA of the CDR3: TGTGCCAGCAGTGAGGGGACAGGGGGATTCGAGACCCAGTACTTC.

The rearrangement uses TRBV7-9 and TRBJ2-5, with D maybe TRBD2 (6 bases). This CDR3 has 15 residues. CDR1 and CDR2 (germline): SEHNR, FQNEAQ (reference sequence). V lost 3 bases, J lost 4 bases, and 15 bases lay in between. In nucleotides, the CDR3 is TGTGCCAGCAGCTTTTGGAGGGATCTTGGAGAGACCCAGTACTTC. Its protein product is CASSFWRDLGETQYF. The full variable domain, in which reference TRBV7-9 and TRBJ2-5 provide the parts outside the CDR3, is DTGVSQNPRHKITKRGQNVTFRCDPISEHNRLYWYRQTLGQGPEFLTYFQNEAQLEKSRLLSDRFSAERPKGSFSTLEIQRTEQGDSAMYLCASSFWRDLGETQYFGPGTRLLVL.

This clone was observed once. The V call is TRBV27, the J call TRBJ2-7, with TRBD1 identical over 7 bases. Germline assignment: CDR1 MNHEY and CDR2 SMNVEV (reference sequence). The trim removed 0 bases at V and 3 bases at J, leaving 2 bases unmatched. This CDR3 comprises 14 residues. The CDR3 DNA reads as TGTGCCAGCAGTTTATCGGCAGGGGGCTACGAGCAGTACTTC. Translating gives CASSLSAGGYEQYF.

The gene calls are TRBV14 and TRBJ2-3; D is undetermined. Germline V gene sequence: CDR1 SGHDN, CDR2 FVKESK. The length of the CDR3 is 15 residues. The V gene lost 4 bases and the J gene lost 2 bases, with 13 bases spanning the gap. The CDR3 protein is CASSPLPGSTDTQYF. CDR3 coding DNA: TGTGCCAGCAGCCCATTACCCGGGTCCACAGATACGCAGTATTTT. Combining the CDR3 with reference TRBV14 and TRBJ2-3 gives the whole variable domain EAGVTQFPSHSVIEKGQTVTLRCDPISGHDNLYWYRRVMGKEIKFLLHFVKESKQDESGMPNNRFLAERTGGTYSTLKVQPAELEDSGVYFCASSPLPGSTDTQYFGPGTRLTVL.

The chain links TRBV13 to TRBJ2-1; TRBD2 might be the D (6 bases). V lost 5 bases and J 8 bases, leaving 19 bases between the germline ends. The germline CDR1 and CDR2 sequences are PRHDT and FYEKMQ (reference sequence). There are 15 residues in the CDR3. CDR3 amino acids: CASSPGAGLMDEQFF. The CDR3 DNA reads as TGTGCCAGCAGCCCGGGAGCCGGGCTCATGGATGAGCAGTTCTTC. The complete variable domain, with remaining parts taken from reference TRBV13 and TRBJ2-1, reads AAGVIQSPRHLIKEKRETATLKCYPIPRHDTVYWYQQGPGQDPQFLISFYEKMQSDKGSIPDRFSAQQFSDYHSELNMSSLELGDSALYFCASSPGAGLMDEQFFGPGTRLTVL.

V is TRBV7-2 and J is TRBJ2-7; 10 bases align to TRBD2. Unmatched junction bases numbered 12, after V lost 5 bases and J lost 5 bases. The CDR3 runs to 16 residues. The germline V gene encodes CDR1 SGHTA and CDR2 FQGNSA. The CDR3 reads CASSLRGAGGPHEQYF. CDR3 nucleotides: TGTGCCAGCAGCCTTCGGGGAGCGGGAGGGCCCCACGAGCAGTACTTC.

The CDR3 region is CASRTGTGGLIEKLFF. The DNA for the CDR3 is TGCGCCAGCAGAACCGGGACAGGGGGCTTGATCGAAAAACTGTTTTTT. V is TRBV5-1 and J is TRBJ1-4; TRBD1 aligns across 12 bases. CDR1 and CDR2 from the germline V gene are SGHRS and YFSETQ. The CDR3 sequence is 16 residues long. J gave up 8 bases and V 5 bases, and 10 bases lay outside the gene matches.

The gene calls are TRBV14 and TRBJ1-4, with 7 bases that match TRBD1. This CDR3 has 15 residues. J lost 5 bases, V lost 2 bases, and 5 bases had no gene match. Germline V lookup: CDR1 SGHDN, CDR2 FVKESK. In DNA, the CDR3 is TGTGCCAGCAGCCAACCGGGACAGAGAAATGAAAAACTGTTTTTT. This sequence encodes CASSQPGQRNEKLFF.

The rearrangement joins TRBV4-2 to TRBJ2-7; D is ambiguous. V was trimmed by 0 bases and J by 3 bases, leaving 12 bases between them. This CDR3 spans 15 amino acids. Germline V lookup: CDR1 LGHNA, CDR2 YNFKEQ. Here the CDR3 reads CASSQDLAVGYEQYF. DNA of the CDR3: TGTGCCAGCAGCCAAGATCTTGCGGTGGGCTACGAGCAGTACTTC.

This chain uses TRBV19 with TRBJ2-3, with TRBD2 matching over 7 bases. The CDR3 spans 15 residues. With V trimmed by 2 bases and J by 3 bases, 5 bases remained unmatched. Germline CDR1 is LNHDA and CDR2 is SQIVND (reference sequence). The CDR3 protein is CASSIRGGSTDTQYF. CDR3 in DNA: TGTGCCAGTAGTATAAGGGGCGGGAGTACAGATACGCAGTATTTT.

In DNA, the CDR3 is TGTGCCAGCAGCACGCAAGCCGCTCAGCCCCAGCATTTT. Translation: CASSTQAAQPQHF. The genes are TRBV7-2 and TRBJ1-5; no definite D call. This CDR3 region has 13 residues. Trimming left V 5 bases short and J 6 bases short, with 11 bases between. CDR1 is SGHTA, CDR2 FQGNSA, per germline.

The genes are TRBV6-6 and TRBJ2-3, with 7 bases fitting TRBD1. Germline V gives CDR1 MNHNY, CDR2 SVGAGI (reference sequence). V lost 2 bases and J lost 4; bases outside the gene matches: 9. The CDR3 is 16 amino acids. CDR3 loop: CASSYNPVQGSDTQYF. The CDR3 DNA reads as TGTGCCAGCAGTTACAATCCCGTACAGGGGTCAGATACGCAGTATTTT.

The gene calls are TRBV4-1 and TRBJ2-7, with D possibly being TRBD2 (5 bases). CDR1 and CDR2 (germline): MGHRA, YSYEKL. V was cut by 0 bases and J by 6 bases, with 12 bases left in between. The CDR3 contains 14 residues. DNA of the CDR3: TGCGCCAGCAGCCAAGATTTAAGAGGGATCGAGCAGTACTTC. Encoded protein: CASSQDLRGIEQYF.

CDR3 in amino acids: CASSLNEAWDTEAFF. CDR3 in DNA: TGTGCCAGCAGCTTAAATGAGGCGTGGGACACTGAAGCTTTCTTT. The chain links TRBV7-9 to TRBJ1-1; no firm D call. Germline CDR1 reads SEHNR; CDR2 reads FQNEAQ (reference sequence). The length of the CDR3 is 15 residues. Deletions cut 2 bases from V and 3 bases from J, with 13 bases between.

V and J are TRBV19 and TRBJ2-1, with 9 bases matching TRBD2. Germline CDR1 is LNHDA and CDR2 is SQIVND (reference sequence). The junction had 3 bases not matched to a gene; V was cut back by 0 bases and J by 3 bases. The CDR3 is 16 residues long. The CDR3 nucleotides are TGTGCCAGTAGTATAGATAGCGGGAGCTTCTACAATGAGCAGTTCTTC. Residues: CASSIDSGSFYNEQFF.

This clone was observed a single time. The V gene is TRBV7-2, the J gene TRBJ2-4; D remains unclear. Deletions cut 0 bases from V and 11 bases from J, with 11 bases between. The CDR3 consists of 13 residues. Germline CDR1 SGHTA, CDR2 FQGNSA. The CDR3 is CASSLAESSVQYF. The CDR3, as DNA: TGTGCCAGCAGCTTAGCGGAGTCTTCGGTTCAGTACTTC.

This clone occurred many times. This rearrangement joins TRBV23-1 to TRBJ2-1; 8 nucleotides agree with TRBD2. TRBV23-1 is an open reading frame whose function is uncertain. The CDR3 loop spans 13 amino acids. V was clipped by 6 bases and J by 7 bases; unmatched bases: 5. This CDR3 is CASRERGRNEQFF. The CDR3 DNA reads TGCGCCAGCAGGGAGCGGGGGCGGAATGAGCAGTTCTTC.

V gene TRBV4-1 combines with J gene TRBJ2-1; possible D gene TRBD2, 5 bases. Germline values: CDR1 MGHRA, CDR2 YSYEKL. The V end lost 0 bases, the J end lost 4 bases, and 16 bases lay between the germline ends. The length of the CDR3 is 17 residues. CDR3 DNA sequence: TGCGCCAGCAGCCAAGATAGGAGCCCGCCGGGATACAATGAGCAGTTCTTC. As protein: CASSQDRSPPGYNEQFF.

This clone was counted only a few times. This chain uses TRBV27 with TRBJ2-7; TRBD2 matches 14 bases. CDR1 and CDR2 from the germline V gene are MNHEY and SMNVEV (reference sequence). The CDR3 length is 16 residues. Trimming cost V 5 bases and J 2 bases; bases outside gene matches: 5. CDR3 DNA: TGTGCCAGCAGTAGACTAGCGGGAGGGGGCCCCTACGAGCAGTACTTC. Amino acid sequence: CASSRLAGGGPYEQYF.

This chain links TRBV7-6 with TRBJ2-1, with 7 bases fitting TRBD1. This CDR3 spans 16 amino acids. CDR1 is SGHVS and CDR2 is FNYEAQ in the germline V gene. V lost 1 base and J lost 0; bases outside the gene matches: 3. The CDR3 loop is CASSLGSGGSYNEQFF. The CDR3 nucleotides are TGTGCCAGCAGCTTAGGGTCAGGGGGCTCCTACAATGAGCAGTTCTTC.

J is TRBJ2-1 and V is TRBV28, with D perhaps matching TRBD1 (5 bases). V shed 6 bases and J shed 0 bases, with 15 bases lying between them. The CDR3 loop spans 16 amino acids. Germline V gene sequence: CDR1 MDHEN, CDR2 SYDVKM. The CDR3 sequence: CASSPDSGSSYNEQFF. The CDR3 nucleotides are TGTGCCAGCAGCCCCGACAGTGGATCCTCCTACAATGAGCAGTTCTTC.

The chain links TRBV19 to TRBJ2-1, with D unresolved. CDR3 size: 12 residues. CDR1 is LNHDA, CDR2 SQIVND, per germline (reference sequence). V lost 7 bases and J lost 1, with 5 bases in between. In DNA form, the CDR3 reads TGTGCCAGTACCGGTTCCTACAATGAGCAGTTCTTC. It encodes CASTGSYNEQFF.